Below are 28 T cell receptor beta chains sequenced from a single sample in a study of blood T cells in healthy people across ages. Alongside a J-beta primer mix, a sample-barcoded 5' primer served in a second PCR lasting about 7 to 12 cycles. MiXCR, applied by TCRdb to the 5' RACE reads, yields one record per CDR3 protein. The table lists around 2 million distinct CDR3 sequences, 30% to 40% of them singletons, with 20% to 25% in the top ten. Sequencing used blood. The receptors come from a human donor in good health.

This clonotype was observed a few times. J is TRBJ2-7 and V is TRBV29-1; 8 bases are shared with TRBD2. The CDR3 covers 15 residues. V dropped 5 bases and J dropped 2; count of bases not matched to a gene: 11. Germline CDR1 SQVTM, CDR2 ANQGSEA. The CDR3 DNA reads TGCAGCGTTTCGAAGCCTGGCGGGGGGACCTACGAGCAGTACTTC. Protein product: CSVSKPGGGTYEQYF.

This clonotype was seen only a few times. The rearrangement links TRBV20-1 to TRBJ2-1, with D possibly TRBD2 on 6 matching bases. The germline V gene encodes CDR1 DFQATT and CDR2 SNEGSKA (reference sequence). The CDR3 is 16 amino acids. V was trimmed by 1 base and J by 9 bases, leaving 22 bases between them. The chain's CDR3 is CSARAEGRKNGGEQFF. In DNA form, the CDR3 reads TGCAGTGCTAGAGCTGAGGGACGAAAAAACGGGGGTGAGCAGTTCTTC.

This chain uses TRBV12-3 or TRBV12-4 with TRBJ2-5; 9 bases line up with TRBD1. V dropped 7 bases and J dropped 5; count of bases not matched to a gene: 5. The CDR3 covers 13 residues. The CDR3 here is CASKTGGRETQYF. The CDR3 DNA reads as TGTGCCAGCAAGACAGGGGGACGGGAGACCCAGTACTTC.

CDR3 loop: CSALDRGDYEQYF. In nucleotides, the CDR3 is TGCAGTGCTCTCGACAGGGGGGACTACGAGCAGTACTTC. This chain connects TRBV20-1 to TRBJ2-7; 9 bases fit TRBD1. Looked up from germline, CDR1 is DFQATT and CDR2 is SNEGSKA (reference sequence). The CDR3 extends over 13 amino acids. Trimming removed 5 bases from V and 3 bases from J; junction bases left unmatched: 5.

The rearrangement joins TRBV7-9 to TRBJ1-1; weak D call: TRBD1 (6 bases). Per the germline V gene, CDR1 is SEHNR and CDR2 is FQNEAQ (reference sequence). CDR3 length: 15 residues. V lost 3 bases, J lost 5 bases, and 16 bases lay in between. The CDR3 DNA reads as TGTGCCAGCAGCTTCGTTGGGGGCGCGGGGACTGAAGCTTTCTTT. Amino acids: CASSFVGGAGTEAFF.

This clonotype was seen a handful of times. The chain carries TRBV25-1 and TRBJ2-3; 13 bases line up with TRBD2. The CDR3 is 15 residues long. Germline V lookup: CDR1 MGHDK, CDR2 SYGVNS. Trimming removed 8 bases from V and 4 bases from J; junction bases left unmatched: 6. CDR3 bases: TGTGCCAGCGGAGGGACTAGCGGGGTCTCAGATACGCAGTATTTT. This codes for CASGGTSGVSDTQYF.

This clonotype was seen a handful of times. The chain has TRBV28 and TRBJ1-2; D gene uncertain. V lost 6 bases and J 8 bases, leaving 13 bases between the germline ends. This CDR3 comprises 12 residues. Germline loops: CDR1 MDHEN, CDR2 SYDVKM. The CDR3: CASSSPGGGYTF. The CDR3, as DNA: TGTGCCAGCAGCAGCCCCGGTGGGGGCTACACCTTC.

There are a few counts of this clonotype. The J gene is TRBJ2-7, the V gene TRBV2; 7 nucleotides align to TRBD1. Germline CDR1 and CDR2: SNHLY and FYNNEI. The CDR3 spans 14 residues. The trim removed 7 bases at V and 0 bases at J, leaving 6 bases unmatched. Here the CDR3 reads CASTDREISYEQYF. For the CDR3, the DNA is TGTGCCAGCACCGACAGGGAGATCTCCTACGAGCAGTACTTC.

The chain is built from TRBV5-5 and TRBJ2-7; a weak D match, TRBD1 (6 bases). V was pared by 6 bases and J by 6 bases, with 19 bases between. Germline V gene lookup returns CDR1 SGHKS and CDR2 YYEKEE (reference sequence). The CDR3 is made up of 14 amino acids. CDR3 residues: CASTFTGFGSEQYF. In DNA, the CDR3 is TGTGCCAGCACCTTCACAGGGTTTGGAAGCGAGCAGTACTTC.

CDR3 amino acids: CSVGDRGHGYTF. Written as DNA, the CDR3 is TGCAGCGTTGGGGACAGGGGTCATGGCTACACCTTC. This chain joins TRBV29-1 and TRBJ1-2, with TRBD1 identical over 10 bases. In germline, CDR1 is SQVTM, CDR2 ANQGSEA. The CDR3 extends over 12 amino acids. The junction had 2 bases not matched to a gene; V was cut back by 4 bases and J by 6 bases.

V usage is TRBV27 and J usage is TRBJ2-7; weak D call: TRBD2 (6 bases). V was pared by 7 bases and J by 3 bases, with 16 bases between. Germline V gene sequence: CDR1 MNHEY, CDR2 SMNVEV (reference sequence). The CDR3 length is 14 residues. CDR3 nucleotides: TGTGCCAGCACTCTGTCCATGGGGGGCTACGAGCAGTACTTC. Translated, it gives CASTLSMGGYEQYF.

The rearrangement uses TRBV7-2 and TRBJ2-1; weak D call: TRBD1 (6 bases). With 7 bases removed from V and 9 bases from J, the gap between germline ends came to 22 bases. This CDR3 contains 15 residues. Per germline, CDR1 SGHTA and CDR2 FQGNSA. Here the CDR3 reads CASNPSWGRSAEQFF. In nucleotides, the CDR3 is TGTGCCAGCAATCCCTCATGGGGGCGTTCTGCTGAGCAGTTCTTC.

This clonotype was found a few times. The chain recombines TRBV6-4 with TRBJ2-2; the D gene is possibly TRBD2 (5 bases). The CDR3 length is 14 residues. Germline CDR1 reads MRHNA; CDR2 reads SNTAGT. The V end was cut by 10 bases, the J end by 3 bases, with 15 bases between. The CDR3 protein is CATRRSGDTGELFF. The CDR3, as DNA: TGTGCCACCCGGCGGTCCGGGGACACCGGGGAGCTGTTTTTT.

In its sample, this clonotype was seen many times. This chain links TRBV6-2 or TRBV6-3 with TRBJ2-1; D call uncertain. V gave up 2 bases and J gave up 13 bases, with 9 bases separating them. Germline CDR1 MNHEY, CDR2 SVGEGT. The CDR3 contains 11 residues. CDR3 coding DNA: TGTGCCAGCAGTTACAGGGTTTTACAGTTCTTC. This codes for CASSYRVLQFF.

Regarding this clonotype: The junction departs from germline at one end; a sequencing error may be responsible. The chain is built from TRBV7-2 and TRBJ1-2; the match to TRBD1 covers 7 bases. The CDR3 totals 15 residues. Germline V gives CDR1 SGHTA, CDR2 FQGNSA. CDR3 DNA: TGTGCCGGCAGCTTAGACGGCAGGGGGAACTATGGCTACACCTTC. Its translation: CAGSLDGRGNYGYTF.

V and J are TRBV6-5 and TRBJ1-6; D remains ambiguous. Germline V gene lookup returns CDR1 MNHEY and CDR2 SVGAGI. V was cut by 3 bases and J by 2 bases, with 8 bases left in between. CDR3 length: 15 amino acids. Written as DNA, the CDR3 is TGTGCCAGCAGTTATGGCCATACCTATAATTCACCCCTCCACTTT. Amino acid sequence: CASSYGHTYNSPLHF.

This sequence joins TRBV10-3 and TRBJ2-5; D call uncertain. The J call may be mistaken, given a closer DNA end match to TRBJ2-7. The CDR3 contains 15 residues. CDR1 is ENHRY and CDR2 is SYGVKD in the germline V gene. The CDR3 is CAISGGAILTYEQYF. The DNA for the CDR3 is TGTGCCATCAGTGGTGGAGCTATCCTAACCTACGAGCAGTACTTC.

This clonotype turned up a few times. The genes are TRBV14 and TRBJ2-3, with D tentatively TRBD1 or TRBD2 (6 bases each). Germline V gene data show CDR1 as SGHDN and CDR2 as FVKESK. The CDR3 is made up of 16 amino acids. Trimming took off 2 bases at V and 4 bases at J, with 16 bases between the two ends. The CDR3 loop is CASSQIGGLISDTQYF. CDR3 bases: TGTGCCAGCAGCCAAATAGGGGGACTGATCTCAGATACGCAGTATTTT.

The chain joins TRBV29-1 to TRBJ1-1, with D hard to call. Trimming shortened V by 6 bases and J by 5 bases, and 10 bases separated the two germline ends. CDR3 size: 11 residues. Germline V gene lookup returns CDR1 SQVTM and CDR2 ANQGSEA. CDR3 region: CSVERATEAFF. The CDR3, as DNA: TGCAGCGTCGAACGGGCTACTGAAGCTTTCTTT.

The CDR3 loop is CASSLKLENYGYTF. CDR3 bases: TGTGCCAGTAGTCTCAAATTGGAGAACTATGGCTACACCTTC. V and J are TRBV28 and TRBJ1-2, with D unclear. CDR3 length: 14 amino acids. Between the trimmed V and J ends, which lost 9 bases and 2 bases, there was a span of 16 bases. Germline V gene sequence: CDR1 MDHEN, CDR2 SYDVKM.

In its sample, this clonotype was seen a few times. The rearrangement links TRBV12-3 or TRBV12-4 to TRBJ2-5; D might be TRBD1 (6 bases). The V end lost 5 bases, the J end lost 4 bases, and 17 bases lay between the germline ends. The CDR3 spans 15 residues. CDR3 DNA: TGTGCCAGCAGTCCGACCAGCACAGGGAGAGAGACCCAGTACTTC. It specifies CASSPTSTGRETQYF.

DNA for the CDR3: TGTGCTAGTGGTTGGGGGGGACAGGGGACCCAGTACTTC. Its protein is CASGWGGQGTQYF. This chain links TRBV12-5 with TRBJ2-5, with 9 bases lining up with TRBD1. Germline CDR1 LGHNT, CDR2 FRNRAP. Losses at the gene ends were 4 bases for V and 7 bases for J; bases not matched to a gene: 4. There are 13 residues in the CDR3.

This chain uses TRBV20-1 with TRBJ1-6; D is ambiguous. The germline V gene has CDR1 DFQATT and CDR2 SNEGSKA (reference sequence). There are 14 residues in the CDR3. Deletions cut 3 bases from V and 0 bases from J, with 6 bases between. The CDR3 DNA sequence: TGCAGTGCTAGGGCCAGCTCCTATAATTCACCCCTCCACTTT. It yields the protein CSARASSYNSPLHF.

The chain combines TRBV28 with TRBJ2-7; D gene ambiguous. The CDR3 is made up of 17 amino acids. Germline V gene sequence: CDR1 MDHEN, CDR2 SYDVKM. With 0 bases removed from V and 0 bases from J, the gap between germline ends came to 15 bases. CDR3: CASSLWNSIRSSYEQYF. As DNA, the CDR3 is TGTGCCAGCAGTTTATGGAACTCCATACGGAGCTCCTACGAGCAGTACTTC.

In its sample, this clonotype was seen a few times. The J gene is TRBJ2-3, the V gene TRBV20-1; TRBD2 might be the D (7 bases). CDR1 DFQATT and CDR2 SNEGSKA come from the germline V gene (reference sequence). The V end was cut by 6 bases, the J end by 1 base, with 17 bases between. The CDR3 has 15 amino acids. The CDR3 protein is CSAPLPGGRTDTQYF. DNA for the CDR3: TGCAGTGCCCCTCTCCCGGGGGGCCGCACAGATACGCAGTATTTT.

For the CDR3, the DNA is TGCGCCAGCAGCCAAGAAGTGATCGGAGATTACGAGCAGTACTTC. This codes for CASSQEVIGDYEQYF. The rearrangement joins TRBV4-3 to TRBJ2-4; D not resolved. The J call may be in error: the DNA end matches TRBJ2-7 better. The CDR3 length is 15 residues. CDR1 is LGHNA, CDR2 YSLEER, per germline.

The chain has TRBV4-2 and TRBJ2-5; 9 bases match TRBD2. J lost 5 bases, V lost 0 bases, and 10 bases had no gene match. CDR3 size: 17 residues. Germline CDR1 is LGHNA and CDR2 is YNFKEQ. CDR3 in DNA: TGTGCCAGCAGCCAAGACAACGGCGGGGGGGCATCGGAGACCCAGTACTTC. The encoded protein is CASSQDNGGGASETQYF.

The rearrangement joins TRBV27 to TRBJ2-3; possibly TRBD2 for D (6 bases). Germline values: CDR1 MNHEY, CDR2 SMNVEV (reference sequence). There are 14 residues in the CDR3. The V end lost 2 bases, the J end lost 7 bases, and 13 bases lay between the germline ends. The CDR3 region has the DNA TGTGCCAGCAGTTTACCTAGCGTAACACATACGCAGTATTTT. Amino acid sequence: CASSLPSVTHTQYF.